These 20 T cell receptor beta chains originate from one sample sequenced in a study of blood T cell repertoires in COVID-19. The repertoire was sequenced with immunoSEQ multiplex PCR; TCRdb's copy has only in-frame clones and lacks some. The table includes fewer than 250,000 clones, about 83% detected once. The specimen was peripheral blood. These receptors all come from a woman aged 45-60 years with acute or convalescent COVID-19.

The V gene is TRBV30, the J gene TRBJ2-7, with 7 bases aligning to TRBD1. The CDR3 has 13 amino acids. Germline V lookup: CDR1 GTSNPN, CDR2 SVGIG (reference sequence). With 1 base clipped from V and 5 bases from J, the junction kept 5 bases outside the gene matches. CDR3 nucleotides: TGTGCCTGGAGTGAGGGGGCGAAAGACGAGCAGTACTTC. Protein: CAWSEGAKDEQYF.

The CDR3 region has the DNA TGTGCCAGCAGTCCACTAGGGCAAGGGAAGATATGGAATGAGCAGTTCTTC. Residues: CASSPLGQGKIWNEQFF. The rearrangement links TRBV28 to TRBJ2-1; TRBD2 might be the D (5 bases). V lost 5 bases, J lost 7 bases, and 24 bases lay in between. CDR3 size: 17 residues. Germline V gene lookup returns CDR1 MDHEN and CDR2 SYDVKM.

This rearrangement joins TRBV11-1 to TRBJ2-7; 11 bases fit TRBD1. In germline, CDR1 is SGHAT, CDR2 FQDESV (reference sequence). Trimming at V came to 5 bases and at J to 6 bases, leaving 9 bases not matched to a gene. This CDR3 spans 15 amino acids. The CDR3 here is CASSPRTGGMGEQYF. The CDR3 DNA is TGTGCCAGCAGCCCAAGGACAGGGGGCATGGGCGAGCAGTACTTC.

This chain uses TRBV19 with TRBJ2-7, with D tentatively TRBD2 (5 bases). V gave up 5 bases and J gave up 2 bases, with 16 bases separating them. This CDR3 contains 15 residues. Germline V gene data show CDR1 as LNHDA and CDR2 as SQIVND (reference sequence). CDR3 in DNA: TGTGCCAGTAGTCTGGACGGGAACTTTGCCTACGAGCAGTACTTC. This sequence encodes CASSLDGNFAYEQYF. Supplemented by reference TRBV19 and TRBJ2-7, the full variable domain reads DGGITQSPKYLFRKEGQNVTLSCEQNLNHDAMYWYRQDPGQGLRLIYYSQIVNDFQKGDIAEGYSVSREKKESFPLTVTSAQKNPTAFYLCASSLDGNFAYEQYFGPGTRLTVT.

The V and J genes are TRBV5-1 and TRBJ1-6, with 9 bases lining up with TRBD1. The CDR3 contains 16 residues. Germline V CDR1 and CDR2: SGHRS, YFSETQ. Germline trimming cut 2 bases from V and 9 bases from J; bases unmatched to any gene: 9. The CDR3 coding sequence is TGCGCCAGCAGCTTCGGGACAGGGCCCCAATCTTCACCCCTCCACTTT. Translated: CASSFGTGPQSSPLHF.

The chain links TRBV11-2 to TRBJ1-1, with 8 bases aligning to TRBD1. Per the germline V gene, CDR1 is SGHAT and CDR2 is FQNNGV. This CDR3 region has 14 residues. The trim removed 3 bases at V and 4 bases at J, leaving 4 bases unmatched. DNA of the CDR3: TGTGCCAGCAGCTTTGACAGGGGAGGCACTGAAGCTTTCTTT. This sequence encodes CASSFDRGGTEAFF.

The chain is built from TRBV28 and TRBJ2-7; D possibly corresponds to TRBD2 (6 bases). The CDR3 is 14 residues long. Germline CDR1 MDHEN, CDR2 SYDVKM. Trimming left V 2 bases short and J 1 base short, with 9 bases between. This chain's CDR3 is CASSLAGNSYEQYF. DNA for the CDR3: TGTGCCAGCAGTTTAGCGGGGAATTCCTACGAGCAGTACTTC. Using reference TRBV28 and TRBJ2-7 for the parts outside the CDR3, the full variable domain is DVKVTQSSRYLVKRTGEKVFLECVQDMDHENMFWYRQDPGLGLRLIYFSYDVKMKEKGDIPEGYSVSREKKERFSLILESASTNQTSMYLCASSLAGNSYEQYFGPGTRLTVT.

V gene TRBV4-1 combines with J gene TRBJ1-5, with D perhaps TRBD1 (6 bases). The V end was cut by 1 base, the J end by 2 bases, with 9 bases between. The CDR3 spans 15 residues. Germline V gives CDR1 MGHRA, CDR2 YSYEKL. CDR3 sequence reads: CASSQGGGGNQPQHF. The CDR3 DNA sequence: TGCGCCAGCAGCCAAGGAGGGGGAGGCAATCAGCCCCAGCATTTT.

The CDR3: CASSQELGARGWYEKLFF. The CDR3 DNA sequence: TGCGCCAGCAGCCAAGAATTGGGGGCTCGGGGCTGGTATGAAAAACTGTTTTTT. The rearrangement uses TRBV4-3 and TRBJ1-4, with D perhaps matching TRBD1 (6 bases). Trimming shortened V by 0 bases and J by 6 bases, and 20 bases separated the two germline ends. The CDR3 has 18 amino acids. Germline assignment: CDR1 LGHNA and CDR2 YSLEER.

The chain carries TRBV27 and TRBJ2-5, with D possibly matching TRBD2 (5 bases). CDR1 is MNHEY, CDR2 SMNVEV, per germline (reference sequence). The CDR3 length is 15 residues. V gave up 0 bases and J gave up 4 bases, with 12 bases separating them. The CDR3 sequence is CASSLSHGVPETQYF. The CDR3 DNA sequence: TGTGCCAGCAGTTTATCGCACGGGGTTCCAGAGACCCAGTACTTC.

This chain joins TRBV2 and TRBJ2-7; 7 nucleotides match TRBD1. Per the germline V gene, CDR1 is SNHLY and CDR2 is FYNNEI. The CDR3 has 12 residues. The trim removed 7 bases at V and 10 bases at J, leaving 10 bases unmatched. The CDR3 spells CASNNRGFAQYF. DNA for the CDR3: TGTGCCAGCAATAACAGGGGTTTCGCTCAGTACTTC.

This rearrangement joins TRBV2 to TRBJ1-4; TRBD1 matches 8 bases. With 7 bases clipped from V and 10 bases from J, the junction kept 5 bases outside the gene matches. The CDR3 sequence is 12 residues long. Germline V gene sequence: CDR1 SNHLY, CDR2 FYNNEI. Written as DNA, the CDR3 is TGTGCCAGCACTGTTGACAGGGGAAAACTGTTTTTT. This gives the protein CASTVDRGKLFF. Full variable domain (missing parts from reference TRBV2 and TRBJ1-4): EPEVTQTPSHQVTQMGQEVILRCVPISNHLYFYWYRQILGQKVEFLVSFYNNEISEKSEIFDDQFSVERPDGSNFTLKIRSTKLEDSAMYFCASTVDRGKLFFGSGTQLSVL.

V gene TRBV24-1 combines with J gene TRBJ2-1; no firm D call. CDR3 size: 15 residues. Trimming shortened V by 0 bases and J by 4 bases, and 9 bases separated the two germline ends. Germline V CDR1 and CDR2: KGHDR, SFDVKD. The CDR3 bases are TGTGCCACCAGTGATTTGCAAAACAGTTACAATGAGCAGTTCTTC. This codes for CATSDLQNSYNEQFF.

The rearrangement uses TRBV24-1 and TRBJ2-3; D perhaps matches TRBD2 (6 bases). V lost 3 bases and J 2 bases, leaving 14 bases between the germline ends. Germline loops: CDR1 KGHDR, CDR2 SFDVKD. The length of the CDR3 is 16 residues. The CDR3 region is CATSDGIAASTDTQYF. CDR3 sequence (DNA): TGTGCCACCAGTGATGGGATAGCGGCCTCCACAGATACGCAGTATTTT.

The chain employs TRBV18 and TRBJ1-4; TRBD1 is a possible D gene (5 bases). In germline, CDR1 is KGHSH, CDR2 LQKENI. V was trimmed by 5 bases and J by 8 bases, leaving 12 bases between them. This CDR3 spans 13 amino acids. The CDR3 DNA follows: TGTGCCAGCTCAGAAGACAGAAACGAAAAACTGTTTTTT. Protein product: CASSEDRNEKLFF.

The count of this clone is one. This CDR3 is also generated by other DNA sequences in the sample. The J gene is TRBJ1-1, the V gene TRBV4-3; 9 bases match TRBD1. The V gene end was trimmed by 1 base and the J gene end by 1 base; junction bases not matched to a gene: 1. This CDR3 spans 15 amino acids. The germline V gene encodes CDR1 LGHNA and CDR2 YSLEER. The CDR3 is CASSQGTGANTEAFF. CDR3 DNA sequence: TGCGCCAGCAGCCAAGGGACAGGGGCGAACACTGAAGCTTTCTTT.

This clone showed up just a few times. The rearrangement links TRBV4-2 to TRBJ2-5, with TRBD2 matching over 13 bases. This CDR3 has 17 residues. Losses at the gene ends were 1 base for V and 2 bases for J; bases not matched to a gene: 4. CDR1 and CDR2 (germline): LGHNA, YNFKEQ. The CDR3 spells CASSQGETSGGQETQYF. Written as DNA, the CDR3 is TGTGCCAGCAGCCAAGGGGAGACTAGCGGGGGGCAAGAGACCCAGTACTTC.

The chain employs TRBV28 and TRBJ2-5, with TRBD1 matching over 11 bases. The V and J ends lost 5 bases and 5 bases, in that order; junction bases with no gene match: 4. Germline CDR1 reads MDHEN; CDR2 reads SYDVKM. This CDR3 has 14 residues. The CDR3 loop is CASSQDRGLETQYF. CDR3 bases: TGTGCCAGCAGTCAGGACAGGGGGCTTGAGACCCAGTACTTC.

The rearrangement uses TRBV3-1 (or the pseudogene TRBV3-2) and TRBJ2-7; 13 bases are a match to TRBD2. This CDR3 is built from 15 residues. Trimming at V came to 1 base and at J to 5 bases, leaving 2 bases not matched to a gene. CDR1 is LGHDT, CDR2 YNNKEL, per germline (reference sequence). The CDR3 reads CASSQGTSGSDEQYF. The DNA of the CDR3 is TGTGCCAGCAGCCAAGGGACTAGCGGGAGCGACGAGCAGTACTTC.

CDR3 sequence (DNA): TGCAGTGCTAGTTATCCGGGACACCACTATGGCTACACCTTC. It yields the protein CSASYPGHHYGYTF. The chain couples TRBV20-1 to TRBJ1-2, with D tentatively TRBD1 (6 bases). CDR3 size: 14 residues. The germline V gene encodes CDR1 DFQATT and CDR2 SNEGSKA (reference sequence). V lost 3 bases and J 3 bases, leaving 14 bases between the germline ends.